This TCR beta chain comes out of a study of CD8 T cells in Susac syndrome. Healthy donors formed controls matched for age and sex. Reverse transcription of about 0.5 to 1 ug RNA was carried out with random hexamers. TCR beta CDR3 was amplified by immunoSEQ multiplex PCR. This amplification extended across 54 Vbeta and 13 Jbeta segments. One entry per CDR3 protein results from TCRdb running MiXCR on the immunoSEQ multiplex PCR reads. The sample shows about 60,000 distinct CDR3 sequences, roughly nine tenths of them seen only once. Input material: CD8+ T cells from PBMCs. This TCR derives from a human donor in good health.

CDR3 DNA sequence: TGTGCCAGCAGCCAGTGGGGACAGCCGAATGAAAAACTGTTTTTT. It specifies CASSQWGQPNEKLFF. This chain connects TRBV11-2 to TRBJ1-4; 7 nucleotides match TRBD1. In germline, CDR1 is SGHAT, CDR2 FQNNGV. CDR3 length: 15 amino acids. The J segment lost 5 bases and the V segment lost 5 bases, leaving 8 bases of the junction unmatched.